This T cell receptor beta chain was observed in a study of shared clonotypes between healthy human individuals. Method: immunoSEQ multiplex PCR; TCRdb's copy keeps in-frame clones and lacks some. The sample consists of about 120,000 clones, 68% of them appearing once. Details on this clone: What it binds is not known. Other DNA sequences in the sample encode the same CDR3.

Study-wide results and caveats: Naive CD4 clonotypes overlapped across several donors at about 5.2%. Researchers found naive subsets generally carried larger estimated richness than memory subsets. Since donors were few, the genetic and exposure-history diversity represented was limited.

The CDR3 spans 18 residues. Germline loops: CDR1 LNHDA, CDR2 SQIVND (reference sequence). V lost 1 base and J lost 0; bases outside the gene matches: 5. Source material: memory CD8+ T cells sorted from blood. Subset reported: CD45RO+ cells pooled with CCR7-negative TemRA cells. The genes are TRBV19 and TRBJ2-6; TRBD1 matches at 8 bases. This receptor was taken from a woman aged 30 to 39 in good health. The CDR3 DNA sequence: TGTGCCAGTAGTATAGGGGACAGGCTCTCCTCTGGGGCCAACGTCCTGACTTTC. Its protein is CASSIGDRLSSGANVLTF. Looking up the rest from reference TRBV19 and TRBJ2-6 gives the full variable domain: DGGITQSPKYLFRKEGQNVTLSCEQNLNHDAMYWYRQDPGQGLRLIYYSQIVNDFQKGDIAEGYSVSREKKESFPLTVTSAQKNPTAFYLCASSIGDRLSSGANVLTFGAGSRLTVL.